The 7 T cell receptor beta chains reported below all come from one sample, sequenced in a study of T cell responses to AZD1222 COVID-19 vaccine. Produced via immunoSEQ multiplex PCR; TCRdb's table is partial and in-frame only. This sample has about 140,000 clones, with around 89% found just once. The specimen comprised peripheral blood, sampled on day 0 of AZD1222 vaccination. These receptors originate from an adult in good health.

The rearrangement uses TRBV2 and TRBJ1-5; TRBD1 matches 9 bases. The CDR3 is 15 residues long. After removal of 6 bases from V and 7 bases from J, the junction contained 10 bases not matched to a gene. Germline CDR1 SNHLY, CDR2 FYNNEI. The CDR3 region is CASRVQGAKGQPQHF. DNA for the CDR3: TGTGCCAGCAGGGTACAGGGGGCCAAAGGGCAGCCCCAGCATTTT.

The chain joins TRBV19 to TRBJ2-7; D ambiguous. The germline V gene encodes CDR1 LNHDA and CDR2 SQIVND (reference sequence). The CDR3 runs 11 residues. Trimming pared 4 bases from V and 3 bases from J, leaving 4 bases between. CDR3 loop: CASSKDYEQYF. The CDR3 DNA is TGTGCCAGTAGTAAAGACTACGAGCAGTACTTC.

This clone was detected only a few times. The chain joins TRBV5-5 to TRBJ2-3; 7 bases line up with TRBD2. With 4 bases clipped from V and 10 bases from J, the junction kept 6 bases outside the gene matches. The CDR3 consists of 12 residues. CDR1 is SGHKS and CDR2 is YYEKEE in the germline V gene (reference sequence). The DNA for the CDR3 is TGTGCCAGCAGCCCCGGAGGGAGGGCGCAGTATTTT. As protein: CASSPGGRAQYF.

Only one count was recorded for this clone. The chain is built from TRBV2 and TRBJ1-2, with TRBD1 matching over 10 bases. The CDR3 is made up of 18 amino acids. V was pared by 3 bases and J by 6 bases, with 16 bases of the junction left unmatched. CDR1 is SNHLY, CDR2 FYNNEI, per germline. CDR3 in amino acids: CASSDMRTGGIRSHGYTF. The CDR3 nucleotides are TGTGCCAGCAGTGATATGAGGACAGGGGGTATACGGTCCCATGGCTACACCTTC.

This clone was picked up a small number of times. The chain employs TRBV6-4 and TRBJ2-3, with D possibly matching TRBD2 (5 bases). Trimming removed 0 bases from V and 1 base from J, with 5 bases in between. CDR3 length: 14 residues. Germline V gene lookup returns CDR1 MRHNA and CDR2 SNTAGT. CDR3 amino acids: CASSDSRGTDTQYF. CDR3 bases: TGTGCCAGCAGTGACTCGAGGGGCACAGATACGCAGTATTTT.

The rearrangement uses TRBV4-1 and TRBJ1-1; D ambiguous. The CDR3 extends over 15 amino acids. V gave up 1 base and J gave up 1 base, with 10 bases separating them. CDR1 and CDR2 from the germline V gene are MGHRA and YSYEKL. In nucleotides, the CDR3 is TGCGCCAGCAGCCAAGGGACCTTGAGGAACACTGAAGCTTTCTTT. Protein: CASSQGTLRNTEAFF.

This clone was seen a few times. The CDR3: CASSPDIRDTF. CDR3 DNA: TGTGCCAGCAGTCCGGACATCCGGGACACCTTC. The genes are TRBV6-6 and TRBJ1-2, with D possibly matching TRBD1 (5 bases). The CDR3 contains 11 residues. The germline V and J ends were trimmed by 5 bases and 12 bases, with 13 bases remaining between them. Germline assignment: CDR1 MNHNY and CDR2 SVGAGI (reference sequence).